This TCR beta chain was identified in a study of T cell changes during pregnancy in multiple sclerosis. Clones were sequenced by immunoSEQ multiplex PCR, and TCRdb holds only the in-frame ones, with some missing. The profile shows 50,000 to 60,000 clones, around 90% of them singletons. Germline V CDR1 and CDR2: MNHEY, SMNVEV (reference sequence). V lost 6 bases and J lost 8, with 22 bases in between. The CDR3 has 15 amino acids. The J gene is TRBJ1-1, the V gene TRBV27; D is perhaps TRBD1 (5 bases). The source material was CD4+ T cells from peripheral blood mononuclear cells, sampled in the second trimester of pregnancy. The source is a female donor with multiple sclerosis, enrolled in a pregnancy study. The CDR3 region has the DNA TGTGCCAGCAGGCCCTTCGGGGGGGAATCGGCCGAAGCTTTCTTT. Protein sequence: CASRPFGGESAEAFF.